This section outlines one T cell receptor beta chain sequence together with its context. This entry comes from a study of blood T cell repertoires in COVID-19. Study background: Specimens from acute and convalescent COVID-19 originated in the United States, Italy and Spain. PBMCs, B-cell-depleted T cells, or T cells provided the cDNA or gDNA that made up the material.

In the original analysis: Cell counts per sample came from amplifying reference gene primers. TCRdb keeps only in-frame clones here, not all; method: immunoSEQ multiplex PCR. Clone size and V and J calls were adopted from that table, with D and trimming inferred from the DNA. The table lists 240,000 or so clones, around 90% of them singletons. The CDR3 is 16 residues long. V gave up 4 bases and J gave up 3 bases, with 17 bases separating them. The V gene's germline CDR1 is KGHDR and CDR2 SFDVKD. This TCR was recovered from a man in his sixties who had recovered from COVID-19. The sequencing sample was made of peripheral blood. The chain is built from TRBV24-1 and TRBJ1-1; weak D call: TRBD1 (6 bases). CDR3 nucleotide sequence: TGTGCCACCAGTGAAGAGGGCAGGGGATCGGACACTGAAGCTTTCTTT. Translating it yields CATSEEGRGSDTEAFF.